This is a list of T cell receptor beta chains from one sample in a study of metastatic and nonmetastatic thyroid tumors. MiXCR was used by TCRdb to re-call the PCR reads. The sample yields roughly 70,000 clones, about 17% seen once. The source material was blood. The source is a female donor with papillary thyroid cancer or a benign thyroid nodule (not recorded which). Some clones in this sample may be carry-over from other donors' samples. Both conserved end residues are part of each CDR3. The D gene is left open where the match is weak. The size entry is marked missing in some rows and otherwise reads once, few, many or a size class.

D gene,clone size,V gene,J gene,CDR3 length,CDR3 protein,CDR3 DNA
TRBD1,many,TRBV2,TRBJ2-7,14,CASSGQGFSYEQYF,TGTGCCAGCAGTGGACAGGGGTTCTCCTACGAGCAGTACTTC
TRBD2,many,TRBV18,TRBJ2-1,16,CASSRGTSGHYNEQFF,TGTGCCAGCTCACGCGGGACTAGCGGGCACTACAATGAGCAGTTCTTC
-,many,TRBV4-1,TRBJ2-1,14,CASSQDGLRDEQFF,TGCGCCAGCAGCCAAGATGGACTTCGCGATGAGCAGTTCTTC
TRBD2,many,TRBV7-2,TRBJ2-1,16,CASSLAARLNYNEQFF,TGTGCCAGCAGCCTAGCGGCCCGCCTTAACTACAATGAGCAGTTCTTC
TRBD2,many,TRBV6-6,TRBJ2-2,16,CASSLLAASNTGELFF,TGTGCCAGCAGCTTACTAGCGGCTTCGAACACCGGGGAGCTGTTTTTT
-,many,TRBV6-1,TRBJ1-2,13,CAGQTGTNYGYTF,TGTGCCGGGCAGACAGGAACCAACTATGGCTACACCTTC
-,-,TRBV20-1,TRBJ2-1,13,CSAEPRVPGEQFF,TGCAGTGCAGAGCCCAGGGTTCCCGGTGAGCAGTTCTTC
-,many,TRBV6-1,TRBJ1-2,13,CASSESGSYGYTF,TGTGCCAGCAGTGAATCAGGGAGCTATGGCTACACCTTC
TRBD2,-,TRBV5-1,TRBJ2-2,17,CASSSPRLAGFTGELFF,TGCGCCAGCAGCTCGCCCCGACTAGCGGGCTTCACCGGGGAGCTGTTTTTT
-,many,TRBV6-1,TRBJ1-2,16,CASSSRTARTFYGYTF,TGTGCCAGCAGTTCCCGGACAGCTCGTACGTTCTATGGCTACACCTTC
TRBD2,many,TRBV4-2,TRBJ2-1,15,CASSQGTSLNNEQFF,TGTGCCAGCAGCCAAGGGACTAGCCTGAACAATGAGCAGTTCTTC
-,once,TRBV20-1,TRBJ2-7,11,CSAERVGEQYF,TGCAGTGCTGAGCGTGTCGGCGAGCAGTACTTC
TRBD1,many,TRBV10-3,TRBJ1-6,16,CAISESRDSRASPLHF,TGTGCCATCAGTGAGTCCCGGGACAGCAGAGCTTCACCCCTCCACTTT
-,many,TRBV2,TRBJ1-2,14,CASSEEGLNYGYTF,TGTGCCAGCAGTGAAGAAGGGTTAAACTATGGCTACACCTTC
-,-,TRBV20-1,TRBJ2-2,17,CSARELGAGRNTGELFF,TGCAGTGCTAGAGAGTTGGGAGCGGGCAGGAACACCGGGGAGCTGTTTTTT
-,-,TRBV27,TRBJ2-7,13,CASSLNGPYEQYF,TGTGCCAGCAGTTTAAACGGACCCTACGAGCAGTACTTC
TRBD2,many,TRBV7-9,TRBJ2-7,15,CASSPRTSGPYEQYF,TGTGCCAGCAGCCCCCGTACTAGCGGACCTTACGAGCAGTACTTC
TRBD2,-,TRBV7-2,TRBJ2-7,14,CASSSTSGGYEQYF,TGTGCCAGCAGCTCGACTAGCGGGGGATACGAGCAGTACTTC
-,-,TRBV12-3/TRBV12-4,TRBJ2-7,15,CASSNRGITSHEQYF,TGTGCCAGCAGCAACCGCGGGATAACAAGCCACGAGCAGTACTTC
-,many,TRBV6-1,TRBJ1-4,11,CASKKGEKLFF,TGTGCCAGCAAGAAAGGGGAAAAACTGTTTTTT
TRBD1,many,TRBV14,TRBJ1-2,14,CASSQAQGWYGYTF,TGTGCCAGCAGCCAAGCACAGGGGTGGTATGGCTACACCTTC
-,few,TRBV28,TRBJ2-5,15,CASSPPYTPGETQYF,TGTGCCAGCAGTCCACCCTACACCCCAGGCGAGACCCAGTACTTC
-,few,TRBV7-8,TRBJ1-6,15,CASSFDSNYNSPLHF,TGTGCCAGCAGCTTTGACAGTAACTATAATTCACCCCTCCACTTT
-,-,TRBV30,TRBJ2-7,11,CAWSRTGEQYF,TGTGCCTGGAGTAGGACGGGGGAGCAGTACTTC
-,many,TRBV12-3/TRBV12-4,TRBJ2-1,13,CASSWTAYNEQFF,TGTGCCAGCAGTTGGACAGCTTACAATGAGCAGTTCTTC
TRBD1,many,TRBV28,TRBJ2-1,13,CASSPGGSGRPFF,TGTGCCAGCAGTCCAGGGGGCTCCGGGAGACCGTTCTTC
TRBD1,-,TRBV29-1,TRBJ1-1,12,CSVEDLRTGEGF,TGCAGCGTTGAAGATCTAAGGACAGGAGAGGGGTTT
TRBD2,many,TRBV9,TRBJ2-3,15,CASSVSGTSADTQYF,TGTGCCAGCAGCGTCTCCGGGACTAGCGCGGATACGCAGTATTTT
-,many,TRBV28,TRBJ2-2,14,CASSLFGGNGGLFF,TGTGCCAGCAGTTTATTTGGGGGTAACGGGGGGCTGTTTTTT
TRBD1,many,TRBV20-1,TRBJ1-2,14,CSARPGTDNYGYTF,TGCAGTGCTAGACCAGGGACAGACAACTATGGCTACACCTTC
TRBD1,many,TRBV14,TRBJ2-2,17,CASSHNRGTRQTGELFF,TGTGCCAGCAGCCATAACAGGGGCACACGGCAAACCGGGGAGCTGTTTTTT
-,many,TRBV10-3,TRBJ2-1,15,CAISEWGEGESEQFF,TGTGCCATCAGTGAGTGGGGCGAGGGGGAGAGTGAGCAGTTCTTC
TRBD2,many,TRBV4-1,TRBJ2-3,14,CASGREWGADTQYF,TGCGCCAGCGGGCGGGAGTGGGGTGCAGATACGCAGTATTTT
TRBD1,once,TRBV7-9,TRBJ2-5,15,CASSTDRGSQETQYF,TGTGCCAGCAGTACGGACAGGGGGAGCCAAGAGACCCAGTACTTC
TRBD2,-,TRBV30,TRBJ2-5,14,CAWSVSGGQETQYF,TGTGCCTGGAGTGTGAGCGGGGGACAAGAGACCCAGTACTTC
-,many,TRBV9,TRBJ2-3,14,CASSVVGGTDTQYF,TGTGCCAGCAGCGTAGTTGGTGGGACAGATACGCAGTATTTT
-,few,TRBV2,TRBJ2-3,15,CASSEGVGLPHTQYF,TGTGCCAGCAGTGAAGGCGTGGGTTTACCCCATACGCAGTATTTT
-,many,TRBV18,TRBJ1-5,13,CASSPGGDQPQHF,TGTGCCAGCTCACCGGGGGGGGATCAGCCCCAGCATTTT
TRBD1,many,TRBV20-1,TRBJ1-5,14,CSAREGTANQPQHF,TGCAGTGCTAGAGAAGGGACAGCCAATCAGCCCCAGCATTTT
-,many,TRBV5-1,TRBJ1-4,16,CASSSSTGTINEKLFF,TGCGCCAGCAGCTCCTCAACAGGGACGATTAATGAAAAACTGTTTTTT
-,many,TRBV19,TRBJ1-2,17,CASSIPGRITPGHGYTF,TGTGCCAGTAGTATACCTGGACGGATTACGCCGGGGCATGGCTACACCTTC
TRBD1,-,TRBV5-1,TRBJ1-1,14,CASSQTGGSTEAFF,TGCGCCAGCAGCCAAACAGGGGGGAGTACTGAAGCTTTCTTT
TRBD2,many,TRBV4-1,TRBJ2-2,14,CASSQVGGTGELFF,TGCGCCAGCAGCCAAGTGGGGGGGACCGGGGAGCTGTTTTTT
TRBD2,once,TRBV7-3,TRBJ2-3,15,CASSSTSGEPDTQYF,TGTGCCAGCAGCTCGACTAGCGGGGAACCAGATACGCAGTATTTT
-,many,TRBV11-2,TRBJ2-1,15,CASSLRRESINEQFF,TGTGCCAGCAGCTTACGGCGTGAGTCGATCAATGAGCAGTTCTTC
-,few,TRBV9,TRBJ1-2,12,CASSSGYYGYTF,TGTGCCAGCAGCAGCGGGTACTATGGCTACACCTTC
-,many,TRBV6-1,TRBJ1-1,14,CASTTQDGAAEAFF,TGTGCCAGCACCACCCAGGACGGGGCGGCTGAAGCTTTCTTT
TRBD1,many,TRBV19,TRBJ2-3,16,CASTAWDSPSTDTQYF,TGTGCCAGTACTGCCTGGGACAGCCCTAGCACAGATACGCAGTATTTT
TRBD1,large,TRBV5-1,TRBJ2-2,16,CASSLAGTGETGELFF,TGCGCCAGCAGCTTGGCCGGGACAGGGGAAACCGGGGAGCTGTTTTTT
-,many,TRBV7-2,TRBJ2-1,17,CASSLGLWSPEGNEQFF,TGTGCCAGCAGCTTAGGATTATGGAGCCCCGAGGGGAATGAGCAGTTCTTC
-,many,TRBV30,TRBJ2-7,13,CAWSVGPTPEQYF,TGTGCCTGGAGTGTAGGGCCGACTCCCGAGCAGTACTTC
TRBD1,few,TRBV12-3/TRBV12-4,TRBJ1-2,15,CASSLVVTGGEGYTF,TGTGCCAGCAGTTTAGTAGTGACAGGGGGTGAGGGCTACACCTTC
-,few,TRBV30,TRBJ2-6,14,CACHDNSGANVLTF,TGTGCCTGCCATGACAACTCTGGGGCCAACGTCCTGACTTTC
-,-,TRBV2,TRBJ2-3,10,CASGPRSQYF,TGTGCCAGCGGCCCCCGATCGCAGTATTTT
-,-,TRBV30,TRBJ1-4,15,CAWSHPRGMDEKLFF,TGTGCCTGGAGCCACCCAAGGGGGATGGATGAAAAACTGTTTTTT
-,-,TRBV7-9,TRBJ2-1,14,CASSLDDSRPEQFF,TGTGCCAGCAGCTTAGACGACAGCCGCCCGGAGCAGTTCTTC
-,many,TRBV2,TRBJ2-7,12,CASTPQPYEQYF,TGTGCCAGCACTCCCCAGCCCTACGAGCAGTACTTC